Listed below are T cell receptor beta chains from one sample, sequenced in a study of neurological immune-mediated disorders. Each CDR3 protein gets one entry after TCRdb re-called the 5' RACE reads with MiXCR. The sample lists 20,000 to 30,000 distinct CDR3 sequences; 13% were seen once. Sequenced material: PBMCs. Receptors were obtained from a middle-aged woman with HTLV-1-associated myelopathy (HAM/TSP). CDR3s include the opening cysteine and the closing phenylalanine or tryptophan. The order of the fields is J gene, V gene, clone size, D gene, CDR3 DNA, CDR3 protein. A D gene is named only where the DNA matches it firmly. Clone size is shown for a subset of rows, as once, few, many or a class of expanded clone.

J: TRBJ1-1
V: TRBV5-1
size: NA
D: TRBD1
DNA: TGCGCCAGCAGCTCACCGGGACAGGAGACTGAAGCTTTCTTT
CDR3: CASSSPGQETEAFF

J: TRBJ1-2
V: TRBV29-1
size: many
D: NA
DNA: TGCAGCGTCTCAGGACTGTATGGCTACACCTTC
CDR3: CSVSGLYGYTF

J: TRBJ2-7
V: TRBV27
size: many
D: NA
DNA: TGTGCCAGCAGTAGGCAGGGACCTTACGAGCAGTACTTC
CDR3: CASSRQGPYEQYF

J: TRBJ2-6
V: TRBV20-1
size: NA
D: NA
DNA: TGCAGTAATGCCGGCGTTGAGACAGGGGCCAACGTCCTGACTTTC
CDR3: CSNAGVETGANVLTF

J: TRBJ2-2
V: TRBV5-1
size: many
D: NA
DNA: TGCGCCAGCAGCCCGGGGGTTCGGAGATCGAACACCGGGGAGCTGTTTTTT
CDR3: CASSPGVRRSNTGELFF

J: TRBJ1-2
V: TRBV5-5
size: NA
D: TRBD1
DNA: TGTGCCAGCAGCTGGTACAGGGGTGTGTACTATGGCTACACCTTC
CDR3: CASSWYRGVYYGYTF

J: TRBJ1-2
V: TRBV12-3/TRBV12-4
size: NA
D: NA
DNA: TGTGCCAGCAGTCCCCGGGACACCTATGGCTACACCTTC
CDR3: CASSPRDTYGYTF

J: TRBJ2-7
V: TRBV10-3
size: many
D: NA
DNA: TGTGCCATCAGTGAGCTGTACGAGCAGTACTTC
CDR3: CAISELYEQYF

J: TRBJ1-3
V: TRBV29-1
size: many
D: TRBD1
DNA: TGCAGCGTTCTTGACAGGGGGGCTGGAAACACCATATATTTT
CDR3: CSVLDRGAGNTIYF

J: TRBJ2-6
V: TRBV28
size: many
D: NA
DNA: TGTGCCAGCAGCCAACAACGGGGGGGGGCCAACGTCCTGACTTTC
CDR3: CASSQQRGGANVLTF

J: TRBJ2-5
V: TRBV20-1
size: medium-sized
D: NA
DNA: TGCAGTGCTAGACCCATCGACTTACAAGAGACCCAGTACTTC
CDR3: CSARPIDLQETQYF

J: TRBJ1-5
V: TRBV3-1
size: many
D: NA
DNA: TGTGCCAGCAGCCAAGGGAGGGATCAGCCCCAGCATTTT
CDR3: CASSQGRDQPQHF

J: TRBJ2-1
V: TRBV7-3
size: many
D: NA
DNA: TGTGCCAGCAGCTTTCTCGGTGGGTCCTACAATGAGCAGTTCTTC
CDR3: CASSFLGGSYNEQFF

J: TRBJ2-1
V: TRBV19
size: few
D: NA
DNA: TGTGCCAGTACCCTATTCGATGAGCAGTTCTTC
CDR3: CASTLFDEQFF

J: TRBJ1-2
V: TRBV3-1
size: many
D: NA
DNA: TGTGCCAGCAGCCTCGACAGGTTCGGTGGCTACACCTTC
CDR3: CASSLDRFGGYTF

J: TRBJ2-1
V: TRBV5-1
size: many
D: NA
DNA: TGCGCCAGCAGCTGGGCCCCGGAGGGAAATGAGCAGTTCTTC
CDR3: CASSWAPEGNEQFF

J: TRBJ2-2
V: TRBV5-1
size: many
D: NA
DNA: TGCGCCAGCAGTTCCACCGGGACGTCGAACACCGGGGAGCTGTTTTTT
CDR3: CASSSTGTSNTGELFF

J: TRBJ2-5
V: TRBV20-1
size: many
D: NA
DNA: TGCAGTGCTAGAGATCTAAACTACCAAGAGACCCAGTACTTC
CDR3: CSARDLNYQETQYF

J: TRBJ2-3
V: TRBV5-1
size: many
D: NA
DNA: TGCGCCAGCAGCTTGTACGAGGAAGATACGCAGTATTTT
CDR3: CASSLYEEDTQYF

J: TRBJ2-3
V: TRBV5-1
size: many
D: NA
DNA: TGCGCCAGCAGCCCTGGTTATTCCACAGATACGCAGTATTTT
CDR3: CASSPGYSTDTQYF

J: TRBJ2-2
V: TRBV7-9
size: many
D: TRBD2
DNA: TGTGCCAGCAGTCAACCGAGCGGGGGAGACACCGGGGAGGTGTTTTTT
CDR3: CASSQPSGGDTGEVFF

J: TRBJ2-1
V: TRBV12-3/TRBV12-4
size: many
D: NA
DNA: TGTGCCAGCAGTTTAGCGCAGGACAGCCCTTACAATGAGCAGTTCTTC
CDR3: CASSLAQDSPYNEQFF

J: TRBJ2-5
V: TRBV12-3/TRBV12-4
size: many
D: TRBD2
DNA: TGTGCCAGCAGTGGGGGACTAAAACAAGAGACCCAGTACTTC
CDR3: CASSGGLKQETQYF

J: TRBJ2-5
V: TRBV12-3/TRBV12-4
size: NA
D: TRBD2
DNA: TGTGCCACCTCCCTAGCGGGGGCCAACCAAGAGACCCAGTACTTC
CDR3: CATSLAGANQETQYF

J: TRBJ1-1
V: TRBV5-1
size: many
D: TRBD1
DNA: TGCGCCAGCAGCTTAGAGACAGGGGAAGTGGGCACTGAAGCTTTCTTT
CDR3: CASSLETGEVGTEAFF

J: TRBJ2-1
V: TRBV5-4
size: NA
D: NA
DNA: TGTGCCAGCAGCCCCACCCGGGGGAATGGGCAGTTCTTC
CDR3: CASSPTRGNGQFF